This T cell receptor (beta chain) is drawn from a study of Graves' ophthalmopathy and Graves' hyperthyroidism. Study-wide findings and caveats: The study's model predicted ophthalmopathy progression at about 64% sensitivity and 72% to 75% specificity.

The CDR3 contains 15 residues. Per germline, CDR1 MGHDK and CDR2 SYGVNS. From fresh peripheral blood, roughly 9.3 ml in volume, the PBMCs were obtained. The study amplified TCR beta CDR3 regions using RNA transcripts. In the first round, RT-PCR was carried out with HTBI primers, and a multiplex PCR formed the second round. TCRdb fed the multiplex PCR reads into MiXCR, producing one record per CDR3 protein. The data hold about 220,000 distinct CDR3 sequences, with about 22% observed a single time. This clonotype was detected only a few times. Antigen: not known. One end of the junction fails to match germline, which may point to a read error.

The gene calls are TRBV25-1 and TRBJ1-2; D unclear. The sequenced material came from peripheral blood. The TCR comes from a woman between 50 and 59 years old with Graves' ophthalmopathy. CDR3 DNA sequence: TGTGCCAGCAGTGAAGGGATAGGCAATCCCTATGGCTACATCTTC. Encoded protein: CASSEGIGNPYGYIF.